Reported below is one T cell receptor (beta chain). From the PCR reads, TCRdb called clonotypes with MiXCR, one entry per CDR3 protein. This sample has roughly 11,000 distinct CDR3 sequences; 53% occur once, and the top ten carry 25% to 35%. CDR3 length: 10 amino acids. Deletions cut 9 bases from V and 5 bases from J, with 7 bases between. Looked up from germline, CDR1 is MNHNS and CDR2 is SASEGT. This sample is part of a study of CD4 and CD8 cells across lung adenocarcinoma regions. This sequence joins TRBV6-1 and TRBJ2-5, with D hard to call. Sequenced: CD8+ T cells from the center of a lung tumor. This receptor was obtained from a female donor with lung adenocarcinoma. The CD4 and CD8 labels of this study may be unreliable. The CDR3 protein is CARAGETQYF. The CDR3 nucleotides are TGTGCCAGGGCAGGTGAGACCCAGTACTTC.